One sample yielded the 12 T cell receptor beta chains listed below, sequenced in a study of early T cells in non-severe SARS-CoV-2 infection. TCRdb re-derived calls from the 5' RACE reads in MiXCR, one entry per CDR3 protein. This repertoire shows tens of thousands of distinct CDR3 sequences, about a sixth found once; its top ten account for around 12%. The sample consisted of whole blood. The receptors stem from an adult who was a healthcare worker with PCR-confirmed SARS-CoV-2 infection or an uninfected control (not recorded which).

This clonotype came up many times. V usage is TRBV7-2 and J usage is TRBJ1-5; D is undetermined. CDR3 length: 14 residues. V lost 5 bases, J lost 0 bases, and 8 bases lay in between. Germline V CDR1 and CDR2: SGHTA, FQGNSA. The CDR3 sequence: CASSPGHSNQPQHF. The CDR3 nucleotides are TGTGCCAGCAGCCCTGGCCATAGCAATCAGCCCCAGCATTTT.

This clonotype was recorded a few times. The chain has TRBV11-2 and TRBJ1-1; tentatively, D is TRBD1 (6 bases). Germline V gene lookup returns CDR1 SGHAT and CDR2 FQNNGV. The CDR3 length is 15 residues. The V end was cut by 5 bases, the J end by 5 bases, with 18 bases between. The CDR3 bases are TGTGCCAGCAGCCTCACGGACAGATTGGAAACTGAAGCTTTCTTT. As protein: CASSLTDRLETEAFF.

This chain joins TRBV9 and TRBJ2-7; a possible D gene is TRBD2 (5 bases). CDR3 size: 16 residues. Per germline, CDR1 SGDLS and CDR2 YYNGEE. The germline V and J ends were trimmed by 0 bases and 7 bases, with 20 bases remaining between them. CDR3 nucleotide sequence: TGTGCCAGCAGCGTAGACCCTAGCTGGACCCGTCGGGAGCAGTACTTC. As protein: CASSVDPSWTRREQYF. The full variable domain, its missing parts supplied by reference TRBV9 and TRBJ2-7, is DSGVTQTPKHLITATGQRVTLRCSPRSGDLSVYWYQQSLDQGLQFLIQYYNGEERAKGNILERFSAQQFPDLHSELNLSSLELGDSALYFCASSVDPSWTRREQYFGPGTRLTVT.

Ten or more counts support this clonotype. The chain joins TRBV10-2 to TRBJ1-6; 8 positions agree with TRBD1. This CDR3 comprises 15 residues. Trimming at V came to 4 bases and at J to 5 bases, leaving 4 bases not matched to a gene. Per germline, CDR1 WSHSY and CDR2 SAAADI. For the CDR3, the DNA is TGCGCCAGCAGTGGGGGGACAGGACATAATTCACCCCTCCACTTT. This codes for CASSGGTGHNSPLHF.

This clonotype was counted a few times. This sequence joins TRBV6-5 and TRBJ1-2, with D unresolved. This CDR3 contains 13 residues. Germline lookup yields CDR1 MNHEY and CDR2 SVGAGI. Trimming pared 0 bases from V and 7 bases from J, leaving 9 bases between. The CDR3 spells CASSYSILSGYTF. CDR3 sequence (DNA): TGTGCCAGCAGTTACTCGATTCTTAGTGGCTACACCTTC.

In its sample, this clonotype was seen a few times. The chain employs TRBV18 and TRBJ2-1; D unresolved. The V gene's germline CDR1 is KGHSH and CDR2 LQKENI. With 2 bases removed from V and 3 bases from J, the gap between germline ends came to 11 bases. The CDR3 is 15 residues long. CDR3 sequence (DNA): TGTGCCAGCTCACCAACAAAAACTAACTACAATGAGCAGTTCTTC. Its protein is CASSPTKTNYNEQFF.

This clonotype showed up just a few times. The V and J genes are TRBV7-8 and TRBJ1-2; D unclear. The CDR3 covers 14 residues. The V gene's germline CDR1 is SGHVS and CDR2 FQNEAQ. Trimming pared 5 bases from V and 7 bases from J, leaving 17 bases between. The CDR3 protein is CASSPSRSYAGYTF. The CDR3 DNA sequence: TGTGCCAGCAGCCCCTCTAGAAGTTATGCTGGCTACACCTTC. Complete variable domain (other parts from reference TRBV7-8 and TRBJ1-2): GAGVSQSPRYKVAKRGQDVALRCDPISGHVSLFWYQQALGQGPEFLTYFQNEAQLDKSGLPSDRFFAERPEGSVSTLKIQRTQQEDSAVYLCASSPSRSYAGYTFGSGTRLTVV.

The rearrangement joins TRBV5-1 to TRBJ2-1; TRBD1 might be the D (6 bases). V lost 0 bases and J 4 bases, leaving 8 bases between the germline ends. The CDR3 is 14 amino acids. Looked up from germline, CDR1 is SGHRS and CDR2 is YFSETQ. CDR3 DNA sequence: TGCGCCAGCAGCTTGGAGGACAGTTACAATGAGCAGTTCTTC. This translates into CASSLEDSYNEQFF. Complete variable domain (other parts from reference TRBV5-1 and TRBJ2-1): KAGVTQTPRYLIKTRGQQVTLSCSPISGHRSVSWYQQTPGQGLQFLFEYFSETQRNKGNFPGRFSGRQFSNSRSEMNVSTLELGDSALYLCASSLEDSYNEQFFGPGTRLTVL.

As DNA, the CDR3 is TGTGCCAGCAGCTTAGGAATCAGAACCGGACAAGAGACCCAGTACTTC. Its translation: CASSLGIRTGQETQYF. V gene TRBV7-3 combines with J gene TRBJ2-5; D unclear. CDR3 length: 16 residues. Per germline, CDR1 SGHTA and CDR2 FQGTGA. Trimming left V 2 bases short and J 2 bases short, with 15 bases between.

V usage is TRBV12-3 or TRBV12-4 and J usage is TRBJ2-7; 8 bases agree with TRBD2. V was pared by 4 bases and J by 1 base, with 3 bases of the junction left unmatched. This CDR3 contains 14 residues. CDR3 amino acids: CASSSREGSYEQYF. CDR3 coding DNA: TGTGCCAGCAGTTCTCGGGAGGGGTCCTACGAGCAGTACTTC.

In its sample, this clonotype was seen many times. Here the CDR3 DNA reads TGTGCCAGCAGTTTAGCGGGACACCAATACGAGCAGTACTTC. Encoded protein: CASSLAGHQYEQYF. The V gene is TRBV12-3 or TRBV12-4, the J gene TRBJ2-7, with D possibly matching TRBD1 (6 bases). V was cut by 0 bases and J by 4 bases, with 10 bases left in between. The CDR3 totals 14 residues.

This clonotype was counted between two and nine times. V gene TRBV7-9 combines with J gene TRBJ1-3, with 7 nucleotides matching TRBD1. This CDR3 has 16 residues. V gave up 3 bases and J gave up 0 bases; unmatched junction bases: 5. CDR1 and CDR2 (germline): SEHNR, FQNEAQ (reference sequence). CDR3 protein: CASSFTGVFSGNTIYF. The CDR3 DNA reads as TGTGCCAGCAGCTTTACAGGGGTCTTCTCTGGAAACACCATATATTTT.